This T cell receptor beta chain comes out of a study of T-cell memory formation after mild COVID-19. Germline V lookup: CDR1 SGHVS, CDR2 FNYEAQ. V lost 1 base, J lost 5 bases, and 6 bases lay in between. The CDR3 loop spans 13 amino acids. TCRdb re-derived calls from the 5' RACE reads in MiXCR, one entry per CDR3 protein. The repertoire holds around 210,000 distinct CDR3 sequences, with 9% to 10% as singletons. The chain joins TRBV7-6 to TRBJ1-3, with a tentative D call TRBD1 (5 bases). The TCR sequence derives from a man aged 18 to 35 who had mild COVID-19 (a few samples of this study predate the infection). Cell type and time point are not known. Material: PBMCs or a T cell subset sorted from them (not recorded which). The CDR3 sequence: CASSLGQRNTIYF. CDR3 coding DNA: TGTGCCAGCAGCTTAGGACAGAGAAACACCATATATTTT.